The 21 T cell receptor beta chains reported below all come from one sample, sequenced in a study of molecular identifiers for immune sequencing clone quantification. TCRdb reprocessed the PCR reads with MiXCR, giving one entry per CDR3 protein. Here the sample spans a few hundred thousand distinct CDR3 sequences, over 20% being singletons. Sequences were obtained from naive CD8+ T cells from blood, with Jurkat cell RNA spiked in. Subset meaning: FACS-sorted CD8+CD4-CCR7+CD45RA+ naive T cells. These TCRs come from a human donor in good health. Some libraries in this study had Jurkat cell RNA spiked in.

There are many counts of this clonotype. V usage is TRBV5-1 and J usage is TRBJ2-3; 9 nucleotides agree with TRBD2. The CDR3 runs 17 residues. Germline-derived CDR1 and CDR2 are SGHRS and YFSETQ. V trimming: 0 bases; J trimming: 2 bases; junction bases outside the gene matches: 7. The CDR3 here is CASSLEVSGRYTDTQYF. The CDR3, as DNA: TGCGCCAGCAGCTTGGAGGTTAGCGGGAGATACACAGATACGCAGTATTTT.

As to this clonotype: This may stem from a read error, because a much larger clone lies one nucleotide away. The rearrangement uses TRBV5-3 and TRBJ1-5; D ambiguous. TRBV5-3 belongs to the ORF category, with a function that is uncertain. CDR3 length: 14 amino acids. CDR3 in DNA: TGTGCCAGCAGTGTAATGGGGAGCAATCAGCCCCAGCGTTTT. Translating gives CASSVMGSNQPQRF.

This clonotype has only a few counts. This sequence joins TRBV7-6 and TRBJ2-3; a weak D match, TRBD2 (5 bases). Trimming removed 3 bases from V and 0 bases from J, with 10 bases in between. CDR3 length: 15 amino acids. From germline, CDR1 is SGHVS and CDR2 FNYEAQ. This CDR3 reads CASSLLRASTDTQYF. In nucleotides, the CDR3 is TGTGCCAGCAGCTTGTTGCGGGCTAGCACAGATACGCAGTATTTT. Complete variable domain (other parts from reference TRBV7-6 and TRBJ2-3): GAGVSQSPRYKVTKRGQDVALRCDPISGHVSLYWYRQALGQGPEFLTYFNYEAQQDKSGLPNDRFSAERPEGSISTLTIQRTEQRDSAMYRCASSLLRASTDTQYFGPGTRLTVL.

The chain couples TRBV27 to TRBJ1-1, with D possibly TRBD1 on 5 matching bases. The V end was cut by 3 bases, the J end by 11 bases, with 10 bases between. There are 11 residues in the CDR3. CDR1 is MNHEY and CDR2 is SMNVEV in the germline V gene (reference sequence). CDR3 loop: CASSFGAVAFF. The CDR3 region has the DNA TGTGCCAGCAGTTTCGGGGCTGTGGCTTTCTTT.

This clonotype has just a few counts. The chain joins TRBV3-1 to TRBJ2-2; TRBD2 might be the D (5 bases). The CDR3 covers 17 residues. Germline assignment: CDR1 LGHDT and CDR2 YNNKEL (reference sequence). With 7 bases removed from V and 6 bases from J, the gap between germline ends came to 24 bases. CDR3 protein: CASTGEIDVGWAGELFF. CDR3 nucleotide sequence: TGTGCCAGCACCGGGGAGATTGATGTGGGTTGGGCCGGGGAGCTGTTTTTT.

This clonotype was seen a few times. The V gene is TRBV11-2, the J gene TRBJ2-3; D gene ambiguous. This CDR3 comprises 13 residues. CDR1 is SGHAT and CDR2 is FQNNGV in the germline V gene. The V gene lost 0 bases and the J gene lost 4 bases, with 5 bases spanning the gap. CDR3 in DNA: TGTGCCAGCAGCTTAGAGTTAGCAGATACGCAGTATTTT. This encodes CASSLELADTQYF.

The chain couples TRBV28 to TRBJ1-2; 7 bases agree with TRBD1. With 4 bases clipped from V and 8 bases from J, the junction kept 10 bases outside the gene matches. Per the germline V gene, CDR1 is MDHEN and CDR2 is SYDVKM. The CDR3 is 14 residues long. The CDR3 DNA reads TGTGCCAGCAGTTCTGGAGGGCGCAGGGGGGGCTACACCTTC. It is translated as CASSSGGRRGGYTF.

The J gene is TRBJ2-1, the V gene TRBV20-1, with D unresolved. The CDR3 has 12 amino acids. Germline CDR1 DFQATT, CDR2 SNEGSKA (reference sequence). Trimming left V 3 bases short and J 4 bases short, with 7 bases between. CDR3 in amino acids: CSASGPYNEQFF. DNA of the CDR3: TGCAGTGCTAGTGGGCCTTACAATGAGCAGTTCTTC.

A word on this clonotype: With a much larger clone just one base away, this may be a read error. CDR3: CASSVAGIYYEQYF. The DNA for the CDR3 is TGTGCCAGCAGCGTAGCAGGGATTTACTACGAGCAGTACTTC. The genes are TRBV5-4 and TRBJ2-7; D possibly corresponds to TRBD1 (5 bases). The CDR3 length is 14 residues. The V gene lost 4 bases and the J gene lost 3 bases, with 14 bases spanning the gap. The germline V gene encodes CDR1 SGHNT and CDR2 YYREEE (reference sequence).

In this sample, this clonotype turned up a few times. This chain uses TRBV27 with TRBJ2-5; possible D gene TRBD2, 7 bases. The CDR3 covers 16 residues. V lost 3 bases, J lost 9 bases, and 23 bases lay in between. In germline, CDR1 is MNHEY, CDR2 SMNVEV (reference sequence). CDR3 region: CASSFLTGGPVAAQYF. The CDR3 DNA follows: TGTGCCAGCAGTTTTTTAACGGGGGGCCCGGTGGCGGCCCAGTACTTC.

This clonotype was seen more than once but under ten times. The genes are TRBV4-3 and TRBJ1-3, with 8 bases lining up with TRBD1. Germline V CDR1 and CDR2: LGHNA, YSLEER. V shed 0 bases, J shed 3 bases, and the junction held 7 bases outside the gene matches. The CDR3 spans 17 residues. Here the CDR3 reads CASSQDYRGSGGNTIYF. CDR3 nucleotide sequence: TGCGCCAGCAGCCAAGATTACAGGGGGTCCGGTGGAAACACCATATATTTT.

This clonotype was counted between two and nine times. This sequence joins TRBV12-3 or TRBV12-4 and TRBJ1-5; D not certain. The V gene lost 3 bases and the J gene lost 3 bases, with 9 bases spanning the gap. The CDR3 is 14 residues long. The CDR3 nucleotides read TGTGCCAGCAGTTTCCCCGGACTCAATCAGCCCCAGCATTTT. This gives the protein CASSFPGLNQPQHF.

This clonotype was found many times. The chain carries TRBV12-3 or TRBV12-4 and TRBJ2-3, with D maybe TRBD1 (6 bases). The CDR3 is made up of 14 amino acids. Trimming removed 4 bases at V and 4 bases at J, with 12 bases between. CDR3 region: CASSWSQGSDTQYF. The CDR3 DNA is TGTGCCAGCAGTTGGTCACAGGGCTCAGATACGCAGTATTTT.

The J gene is TRBJ2-2, the V gene TRBV25-1; 8 bases map to TRBD1. Unmatched junction bases numbered 7, after V lost 6 bases and J lost 7 bases. The germline V gene encodes CDR1 MGHDK and CDR2 SYGVNS. The CDR3 consists of 14 residues. The CDR3 DNA is TGTGCCAGCAGCCCCCCTGGACAGGGCGGGGAGCTGTTTTTT. This sequence encodes CASSPPGQGGELFF.

In the case of this clonotype: This may arise from a read error, as a much more abundant clone is one base away. The chain couples TRBV19 to TRBJ2-6; no definite D call. V was clipped by 3 bases and J by 3 bases, with 6 bases between them. CDR3 length: 14 amino acids. Germline CDR1 reads LNHDA; CDR2 reads SQIVND (reference sequence). The CDR3 reads CASSIVFGANVLTF. In DNA form, the CDR3 reads TGTGCCAGTAGTATCGTCTTTGGGGCCAACGTCCTGACTTTC.

Comments on this clonotype: A much more abundant neighbour one base away suggests this may be a read error. No conserved phenylalanine or tryptophan ends this CDR3, so it is likely a read error. This sequence joins TRBV5-3 and TRBJ2-7, with a tentative D call TRBD1 (6 bases). TRBV5-3 is annotated as an ORF whose role is uncertain. The CDR3 is 14 amino acids. Trimming removed 8 bases from V and 3 bases from J, with 18 bases in between. The CDR3 DNA reads as TGTGCCAGCAGCCTGGGGACAACGAACTACGAGCAGTACCTC. Translating it yields CASSLGTTNYEQYL.

The chain is built from TRBV10-3 and TRBJ1-5, with D possibly matching TRBD1 (6 bases). The CDR3 is made up of 13 amino acids. Germline V gene sequence: CDR1 ENHRY, CDR2 SYGVKD. Trimming pared 5 bases from V and 7 bases from J, leaving 12 bases between. The DNA of the CDR3 is TGTGCCATCAGTACAGGGCCGAACCAGCCCCAGCATTTT. Its protein is CAISTGPNQPQHF.

This clonotype was seen a handful of times. CDR3 residues: CASNTGYNEQFF. The CDR3 DNA sequence: TGTGCCAGCAACACAGGGTACAATGAGCAGTTCTTC. This sequence joins TRBV25-1 and TRBJ2-1; D might be TRBD1 (6 bases). Deletions cut 7 bases from V and 4 bases from J, with 8 bases between. Germline CDR1 is MGHDK and CDR2 is SYGVNS. The CDR3 runs 12 residues.

On this clonotype itself: Being one base from a much bigger clone, this may be a read error. The chain carries TRBV7-9 and TRBJ2-7; the D gene is possibly TRBD1 (5 bases). Germline V gene sequence: CDR1 SEHNR, CDR2 FQNEAQ (reference sequence). The CDR3 covers 13 residues. Trimming took 1 base from V and 6 from J, leaving 10 bases between them. CDR3 nucleotides: TGTGCCAGCAGCTTAGGGGGCTGGACCGAGCAGTACTTC. This sequence encodes CASSLGGWTEQYF.

The chain has TRBV3-1 and TRBJ1-1; D perhaps matches TRBD1 (5 bases). The CDR3 length is 16 residues. V shed 0 bases and J shed 0 bases, with 11 bases lying between them. The germline V gene encodes CDR1 LGHDT and CDR2 YNNKEL (reference sequence). CDR3 protein: CASSQDRTIMNTEAFF. The CDR3 nucleotides read TGTGCCAGCAGCCAAGATAGGACAATAATGAACACTGAAGCTTTCTTT.

In its sample, this clonotype was seen many times. This chain links TRBV7-6 with TRBJ1-1, with D possibly being TRBD1 (5 bases). The V end lost 8 bases, the J end lost 8 bases, and 12 bases lay between the germline ends. Germline CDR1 SGHVS, CDR2 FNYEAQ. The CDR3 is 11 amino acids. The CDR3 DNA sequence: TGTGCCAGCGCCCGGGGACGGGAAGCTTTCTTT. Translated: CASARGREAFF.